Listed here is a single TCR beta chain. No cognate antigen has been identified for it. No per-base quality is available; no much larger clone lies one base away. The CDR3, cysteine through phenylalanine, is 14 amino acids long. Kept here is only the CDR3 DNA, which spans 42 bases and is read in frame from base 1. As encoded in the germline V gene, CDR1 is MDHEN while CDR2 is SYDVKM. The V and J ends are trimmed by 5 bases and 0 bases, leaving 8 bases between them. In total, approximately 700 healthy bone marrow donors made up the cohort. Cohort members were all nominally healthy when sampled, although unrecorded immune exposures were likely present. The donor was CMV seronegative and was included in the group of about 400 seronegative cohort members. Each donor provided a peripheral blood sample, and peripheral blood mononuclear cells were used for TCR beta sequencing. The Qiagen DNeasy Blood Extraction Kit was used to extract genomic DNA from the blood cell samples.

The data belong to a study of cytomegalovirus exposure and HLA in healthy donors (dated by TCRdb to the late 2010s). Describing the broader study: An earlier analysis of approximately 600 of the donors reported roughly 300 Gb of sequence data and 120 million or so unique TCR beta sequences from 150 million to 200 million T cells. In the later analysis, no new phenotypic data were used to find candidate immune exposures; instead, reliance was placed on TCR beta sequences and their occurrence across donors. To study patterns of TCR occurrence, a later analysis re-analyzed previously published TCR beta repertoires from 666 donors and added high-resolution HLA genotyping. The study used immunosequencing to profile the T cell repertoires of approximately 650 subjects and linked those repertoires to cytomegalovirus serostatus. Among 350 to 400 genotyped donors of the cohort, an average of around 240,000 unique TCR beta nucleotide sequences were sequenced per donor, around a sixth of them non-productive. In an earlier analysis of 587 of the donors, high-throughput TCR beta sequencing was used to judge whether each TCR beta V gene segment behaved as functional or pseudogenic. The aim of the study was to test whether cataloging public T cell receptors could identify signatures of past pathogen exposure. The study combined high-throughput TCR immunosequencing, statistical association of individual TCRs with disease status, and machine learning to predict cytomegalovirus infection status. About 310 gigabases of sequencing data and tens of millions of unique TCR sequences were included in an early release covering 550 to 800 HLA-typed donors. Every repertoire in the discovery cohort had been generated on one and the same sequencing platform. In addition to the first cohort of 666 subjects, a separate validation cohort of 130 or so different subjects was used. Class I and class II HLA loci were covered by the typing at four-digit resolution. A later genetic analysis took genome-wide SNP genotypes for about three fifths of the 666 donors and used that subset as a discovery cohort. Roughly 5 DR-DQ haplotypes were handled as single units for association and clustering, since linkage in the cohort was strong. The number of donors typed differed by locus, with 629-630 for A, B, C, DRB1 and DQB1, roughly 520 for DQA1, 606 for DPA1, and around 460 for DPB1. Donor age, sex, ethnicity and CMV serostatus were compiled alongside the repertoire data. Of the roughly 410 genotyped donors, approximately 81% were placed in the genetic ancestry cluster associated with self-reported Caucasian donors. What the authors observed across the whole study: In a later analysis, the rate of TCR association differed among HLA loci, with DRB1 alleles having the most associated TCRs and HLA-C alleles having the fewest. A later genetic analysis reported fewer N-insertions in productive TCRs among donors in an Asian-associated ancestry cluster than the roughly 700-donor mean. According to a later analysis, most CMV-associated TCR beta chains appeared to be HLA-restricted, and the HLA associations seemed to be driven largely by CMV exposure. The cohort was sequenced for TCR beta chains only, and without alpha or paired-chain data the features that could be detected were limited. Linkage disequilibrium might explain the correlated functional status among segregating V segments, but an unknown experimental factor could not be ruled out. Immune exposure information for the cohort was limited to CMV serostatus. A total of 150 or so TCR beta chains were listed by the study as associated with cytomegalovirus. A cluster of highly shared sequence variants was judged likely to be a technical artifact of the sequencing pipeline. Some IMGT-functional V segments, including TRBV6-2 and TRBV6-3, could not be distinguished by the 87-base-pair reads and were therefore excluded. About 17 rarely observed V segments, including chromosome 9 orphons, were excluded from the earlier analysis of about 610 of the donors because counts were too low. In a later genetic analysis, a missense DCLRE1C variant was associated with V-gene and J-gene trimming of TCR beta chains, and the association was replicated in an independent cohort. A later analysis associated 15,000 to 20,000 TCR beta sequences with specific HLA alleles at a false discovery rate of 0.05. Sequencing depth was assumed to be roughly uniform across donors in the presence/absence analyses, though that assumption may not hold. Cytomegalovirus status was reported to be diagnosed by the classifier with high specificity and sensitivity in both the original and validation cohorts. HLA typing was unavailable for some donors at each locus, so association tests used only the typed subset. In vitro tests confirmed that three of the cytomegalovirus-associated TCR beta chains recognize cytomegalovirus antigens. Assigning TCR associations to individual alleles was difficult when HLA alleles, especially DR and DQ, strongly co-occurred. While some public TCRs were present in many individuals, most TCR sequences turned up only very rarely across donors. It was suggested by the authors that the approach could potentially be generalized to other disease states and immunological phenotypes. A later analysis reported that several top co-occurrence clusters appeared linked to parvovirus B19, influenza, CMV and Epstein-Barr virus. A further reported finding was that TCR beta sequences accurately predicted the HLA-A and HLA-B alleles for most subjects in the first cohort. In a later analysis, HLA-associated TCR beta chains were found to be more clonally expanded and to have lower generation probabilities than equally common non-associated chains. In an earlier analysis of some 500 of the donors, most TCR beta V segments appeared in productive rearrangements about 90% or about 30% of the time, broadly matching IMGT annotations.

Libraries were constructed by the immunoSEQ multiplex PCR assay. For the multiplex PCR, a mixture combining 60 forward primers for TCR Vbeta segments and 13 reverse primers for TCR Jbeta segments was used. The CDR3 region of rearranged TCR beta genes was amplified from genomic DNA by a multiplex PCR assay. The Illumina HiSeq System was used to sequence the amplified TCR beta libraries as 87-base-pair reads. As for the original processing: In a later analysis, tens of millions of unique TCR beta chains were counted across the approximately 670 repertoires, and roughly 10 million of these chains were shared by at least two donors. Raw reads were error-corrected and collapsed into unique sequences by a nearest-neighbor algorithm in which closely related sequences were merged to remove PCR and sequencing errors. CDR3 sequences were aligned to IMGT reference sequences to assign V, D and J gene segments. For a sequence to be retained, at least a six-nucleotide match to both a V gene segment and a J gene segment was required. A rearrangement counted as productive if the CDR3 had no stop codons and remained in frame with V and J, and every other rearrangement counted as non-productive. Following IMGT convention, CDR3 was defined as the stretch from the second conserved V-encoded cysteine to the conserved J-encoded phenylalanine. Sequences without an unambiguous match to a single V gene segment were excluded from the earlier analysis of 500 to 700 of the donors. In an earlier analysis of several hundred of the donors, V segments were called functional above 56.7% productive rearrangements and were called segregating when the between-donor standard deviation exceeded 5%. A statistical classification framework was built to diagnose cytomegalovirus status from the catalog of TCR beta chain sequences. A later analysis assigned V and J genes by comparing TCR nucleotide sequences with IMGT/GENE-DB human TR gene sequences. The TCRdist pipeline was used in a later analysis to assign CDR3 sequences and most-parsimonious VDJ recombination scenarios. In a later analysis, each TCR beta chain was defined by its CDR3 amino acid sequence together with its V-gene family, and reads lacking a unique V-gene family were excluded. A later analysis removed 500 to 650 highly shared, low-generation-probability nucleotide sequences to deal with suspected cross-contamination and a sequencing artifact. In a later analysis, a clonal expansion index was calculated for each public chain from normalized within-repertoire ranks of inferred template counts. In a later analysis, generation probabilities were computed using a VDJ recombination model fitted to out-of-frame rearrangements, and the results were checked against IGoR. Hypergeometric tests were used in a later analysis to score TCR-TCR, TCR-HLA and TCR-CMV co-occurrence, with a repertoire-size bias correction applied to the TCR pairs. A later analysis estimated false discovery rates by permuting HLA or CMV assignments 20 times. In a later analysis, co-occurring TCRs were grouped using DBSCAN, with TCRdist sequence similarity added in when clustering inside HLA-allele-positive subsets. For co-occurrence clustering, repertoires with fewer than 30,000 or more than 120,000 public chains were excluded, along with roughly 5 repertoires with anomalous nucleotide sharing. Not all clones reach the TCRdb copy of this immuneACCESS table, which keeps in-frame sequences only. Checked studies attribute under half of the gap to unresolved V genes and leave the rest unexplained. V, J and clone size are those of that table, while D and trimming were read from the DNA. This sample comprises roughly 160,000 clones, about four fifths of them detected only once. The ten largest clones represent less than 15% of the sample.

The rearrangement combines TRBV28 with TRBJ1-5; the D gene remains uncertain. Sequenced sample: PBMCs. The receptor was derived from a woman between 45 and 60 years old in good health and CMV-seronegative. The sequenced DNA is TGTGCCAGCAGTCGGAGTTATAGCAATCAGCCCCAGCATTTT. This yields the protein CASSRSYSNQPQHF. The CDR3, completed at both ends by the reference TRBV28 and TRBJ1-5 genes, gives the full variable domain DVKVTQSSRYLVKRTGEKVFLECVQDMDHENMFWYRQDPGLGLRLIYFSYDVKMKEKGDIPEGYSVSREKKERFSLILESASTNQTSMYLCASSRSYSNQPQHFGDGTRLSIL.